Listed below are T cell receptor beta chains from one sample, sequenced in a study of beta chain features in type 1 diabetes. Profiled with immunoSEQ multiplex PCR; TCRdb holds only in-frame clones, not every one. The sample includes about 340,000 clones, 13% of them seen just once. The sequencing input was naive CD4+ T cells from blood. The source is a woman under 30 with type 1 diabetes. The CDR3 runs from the conserved cysteine through the conserved F or W. Fields, in order: D gene, J gene, clone size, CDR3 length, V gene, CDR3 protein, CDR3 DNA. D genes are given only for firm matches. Clone size is not always given. Where it is, it says once, few, many or a class for expanded clones.

TRBD1,TRBJ2-7,few,19,TRBV15,CATSSRYGSSGTGAYEQYF,TGTGCCACCAGCAGTCGCTACGGGTCCTCCGGGACAGGGGCCTACGAGCAGTACTTC
TRBD1,TRBJ2-7,few,15,TRBV23-1,CASSQLDRGSYEQYF,TGCGCCAGCAGTCAACTGGACAGGGGGTCCTACGAGCAGTACTTC
TRBD2,TRBJ2-5,.,17,TRBV7-2,CASSLARRPSGRETQYF,TGTGCCAGCAGCTTAGCGCGAAGGCCGAGCGGGAGAGAGACCCAGTACTTC
.,TRBJ1-2,few,16,TRBV9,CASSVESLTATYGYTF,TGTGCCAGCAGCGTAGAAAGTCTCACAGCCACCTATGGCTACACCTTC
TRBD1,TRBJ1-5,.,14,TRBV2,CASSAGTGYQPQHF,TGTGCCAGCAGTGCCGGGACAGGCTACCAGCCCCAGCATTTT
.,TRBJ2-1,few,16,TRBV4-1,CASSQAGAASYNEQFF,TGCGCCAGCAGCCAAGCGGGAGCGGCCTCCTACAATGAGCAGTTCTTC
.,TRBJ1-2,few,13,TRBV7-2,CASSLTGEDGYTF,TGTGCCAGCAGCTTAACGGGGGAAGATGGCTACACCTTC
.,TRBJ2-2,few,14,TRBV5-1,CASSLGQATGELFF,TGCGCCAGCAGCTTGGGCCAGGCCACCGGGGAGCTGTTTTTT
TRBD1,TRBJ1-2,.,13,TRBV5-1,CASTPQGGGGYTF,TGCGCCAGCACCCCCCAGGGGGGAGGTGGCTACACCTTC
.,TRBJ2-3,few,15,TRBV15,CATSRAGVQGDTQYF,TGTGCCACCAGCAGAGCGGGGGTGCAGGGAGATACGCAGTATTTT
.,TRBJ1-4,few,11,TRBV29-1,CSVGRAGKLFF,TGCAGCGTTGGTAGGGCAGGGAAACTGTTTTTT
TRBD1,TRBJ2-7,few,14,TRBV27,CASSLGQGVGEQYF,TGTGCCAGCAGTTTGGGACAGGGGGTTGGCGAGCAGTACTTC
.,TRBJ2-7,.,14,TRBV5-1,CASSLGGVSYEQYF,TGCGCCAGCAGCTTGGGGGGAGTTTCCTACGAGCAGTACTTC
TRBD1,TRBJ2-6,few,17,TRBV2,CASHLGQGTSGANVLTF,TGTGCCAGCCATCTGGGACAGGGTACTTCTGGGGCCAACGTCCTGACTTTC
.,TRBJ2-3,few,12,TRBV6-5,CASIDSTDTQYF,TGTGCCAGCATAGACAGTACAGATACGCAGTATTTT
.,TRBJ2-7,.,15,TRBV18,CASSPRAGASYEQYF,TGTGCCAGCTCACCGAGGGCAGGGGCCTCCTACGAGCAGTACTTC
TRBD2,TRBJ2-7,.,17,TRBV2,CASSEAGLAGVLRVQYF,TGTGCCAGCAGTGAAGCGGGGCTAGCGGGGGTTCTACGAGTGCAGTACTTC
.,TRBJ2-3,.,14,TRBV18,CASSKLIPTDTQYF,TGTGCCAGCTCGAAACTTATTCCCACAGATACGCAGTATTTT
TRBD1,TRBJ2-1,few,16,TRBV5-1,CASSLLLGQGPNEQFF,TGCGCCAGCAGCCTCCTTTTGGGACAGGGGCCCAATGAGCAGTTCTTC
.,TRBJ2-1,.,10,TRBV19,CASSPAEQFF,TGTGCCAGTAGTCCGGCGGAACAGTTCTTC
TRBD1,TRBJ2-5,.,13,TRBV5-4,CASSWDSQETQYF,TGTGCCAGCAGCTGGGACAGTCAAGAGACCCAGTACTTC
.,TRBJ2-7,.,15,TRBV4-2,CASSQGGAVTYEQYF,TGTGCCAGCAGCCAAGGGGGAGCGGTCACCTACGAGCAGTACTTC
.,TRBJ1-2,few,12,TRBV28,CASSQGRDGYTF,TGTGCCAGCAGTCAGGGTAGGGATGGCTACACCTTC
.,TRBJ1-4,.,14,TRBV2,CASSDRGANEKLFF,TGTGCCAGCAGTGACAGGGGAGCTAATGAAAAACTGTTTTTT
TRBD2,TRBJ2-5,few,15,TRBV4-1,CASSQDPSGQETQYF,TGCGCCAGCAGCCAAGATCCTAGCGGGCAAGAGACCCAGTACTTC
TRBD1,TRBJ2-6,.,19,TRBV7-9,CASSLSTGQGLSGANVLTF,TGTGCCAGCAGCTTATCGACGGGACAGGGACTCTCTGGGGCCAACGTCCTGACTTTC
TRBD2,TRBJ2-5,.,16,TRBV5-1,CASRYILAGGQETQYF,TGCGCCAGCAGGTACATACTAGCGGGAGGACAAGAGACCCAGTACTTC
TRBD1,TRBJ2-5,few,16,TRBV9,CASSARTGLGRETQYF,TGTGCCAGCAGCGCCCGGACAGGTTTAGGGAGAGAGACCCAGTACTTC
TRBD2,TRBJ2-1,few,19,TRBV4-2,CASSQQITRTSGSYNEQFF,TGTGCCAGCAGCCAACAGATTACCAGGACTAGCGGGAGCTACAATGAGCAGTTCTTC
.,TRBJ2-1,.,15,TRBV2,CASSEMETSYNEQFF,TGTGCCAGCAGTGAAATGGAGACCTCCTACAATGAGCAGTTCTTC
.,TRBJ1-1,.,12,TRBV29-1,CSVERANTEAFF,TGCAGCGTTGAGAGGGCAAACACTGAAGCTTTCTTT
TRBD1,TRBJ1-1,.,12,TRBV9,CASSAPTGAAFF,TGTGCCAGCAGCGCACCGACAGGGGCAGCTTTCTTT
.,TRBJ2-2,many,15,TRBV4-3,CASSQVYRNTGELFF,TGCGCCAGCAGCCAAGTATATCGGAACACCGGGGAGCTGTTTTTT
.,TRBJ2-1,.,11,TRBV5-1,CASSPDNEQFF,TGCGCCAGCAGCCCCGACAATGAGCAGTTCTTC
.,TRBJ2-1,once,14,TRBV28,CASIRQPYPNEQFF,TGTGCCAGCATCCGACAACCCTACCCCAATGAGCAGTTCTTC
.,TRBJ1-5,.,15,TRBV6-1,CASIDGGSGNQPQHF,TGTGCCAGCATAGACGGAGGTTCAGGCAATCAGCCCCAGCATTTT
.,TRBJ2-5,few,13,TRBV18,CASSPRLTETQYF,TGTGCCAGCTCACCAAGACTCACAGAGACCCAGTACTTC
TRBD1,TRBJ1-1,.,15,TRBV19,CASSFIQGLRTEAFF,TGTGCCAGTAGTTTCATACAGGGGCTGCGCACTGAAGCTTTCTTT
TRBD1,TRBJ2-1,few,12,TRBV2,CASSTGGAEQFF,TGTGCCAGCAGTACAGGGGGAGCTGAGCAGTTCTTC
.,TRBJ2-7,.,10,TRBV28,CASSRYEQYF,TGTGCCAGCAGTCGGTACGAGCAGTACTTC
TRBD2,TRBJ2-5,.,17,TRBV4-1,CASSQLRSAGGRETQYF,TGCGCCAGCAGCCAACTTAGGTCAGCGGGAGGGCGGGAGACCCAGTACTTC
.,TRBJ1-2,.,14,TRBV2,CASISYRAPYGYTF,TGTGCCAGCATTTCTTACAGAGCACCCTATGGCTACACCTTC
.,TRBJ2-7,.,13,TRBV2,CASSGRASYEQYF,TGTGCCAGCAGTGGCAGGGCCTCCTACGAGCAGTACTTC
TRBD2,TRBJ2-3,.,16,TRBV5-1,CASSPRVAGWGDTQYF,TGCGCCAGCAGCCCCCGGGTAGCGGGATGGGGAGATACGCAGTATTTT
.,TRBJ2-4,.,13,TRBV6-6,CASSAQGLDIQYF,TGTGCCAGCAGTGCTCAGGGGTTGGACATTCAGTACTTC
TRBD1,TRBJ1-2,.,15,TRBV28,CASSFSDRGNGVNTF,TGTGCCAGCAGTTTCTCTGACAGGGGGAACGGGGTTAACACCTTC
.,TRBJ1-1,few,11,TRBV20-1,CSAQGQPEAFF,TGCAGTGCCCAGGGACAACCCGAAGCTTTCTTT
.,TRBJ1-2,few,14,TRBV18,CASSPFEESYGYTF,TGTGCCAGCTCACCCTTCGAGGAAAGCTATGGCTACACCTTC
TRBD2,TRBJ2-2,.,14,TRBV30,CAWSTGGVVGELFF,TGTGCCTGGAGTACGGGAGGAGTGGTAGGGGAGCTGTTTTTT
.,TRBJ2-1,.,16,TRBV5-1,CASSLGLAGIGNEQFF,TGCGCCAGCAGCTTGGGGCTGGCAGGGATCGGCAATGAGCAGTTCTTC
TRBD1,TRBJ2-3,.,13,TRBV29-1,CSGGQGSTDTQYF,TGCAGCGGGGGACAGGGGAGCACAGATACGCAGTATTTT
.,TRBJ1-1,.,12,TRBV29-1,CSVDRGYTEAFF,TGCAGCGTTGACAGGGGTTACACTGAAGCTTTCTTT
.,TRBJ1-5,.,12,TRBV7-2,CASSLPNQPQHF,TGTGCCAGCAGCTTACCAAATCAGCCCCAGCATTTT
TRBD1,TRBJ2-7,few,14,TRBV5-1,CASRSQGGTLEQYF,TGCGCCAGCAGATCACAGGGGGGTACGTTGGAGCAGTACTTC
TRBD1,TRBJ1-1,.,13,TRBV5-8,CASTSDRGTEAFF,TGTGCCAGCACTTCCGACAGGGGCACTGAAGCTTTCTTT
.,TRBJ2-5,.,16,TRBV30,CAWSESGTSLRETQYF,TGTGCCTGGAGTGAGTCCGGGACTTCGCTTCGGGAGACCCAGTACTTC
TRBD2,TRBJ2-7,few,17,TRBV5-1,CASSLGLAGGISYEQYF,TGCGCCAGCAGCCTCGGACTAGCGGGGGGGATCTCCTACGAGCAGTACTTC
.,TRBJ2-1,.,12,TRBV27,CASSLEGNEQFF,TGTGCCAGCAGTTTAGAGGGAAATGAGCAGTTCTTC
TRBD2,TRBJ2-1,.,14,TRBV15,CATSMSGAYNEQFF,TGTGCCACCAGCATGAGCGGGGCCTACAATGAGCAGTTCTTC